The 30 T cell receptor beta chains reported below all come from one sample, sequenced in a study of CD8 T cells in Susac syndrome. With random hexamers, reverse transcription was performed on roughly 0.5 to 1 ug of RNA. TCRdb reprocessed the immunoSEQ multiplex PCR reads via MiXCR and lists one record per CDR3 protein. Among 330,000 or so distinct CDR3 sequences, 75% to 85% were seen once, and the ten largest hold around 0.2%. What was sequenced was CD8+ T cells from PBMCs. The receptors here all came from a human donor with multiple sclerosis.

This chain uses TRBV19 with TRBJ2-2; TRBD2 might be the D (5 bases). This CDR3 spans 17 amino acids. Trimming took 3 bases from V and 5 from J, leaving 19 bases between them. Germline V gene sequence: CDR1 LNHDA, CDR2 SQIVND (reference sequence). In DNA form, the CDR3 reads TGTGCCAGTAGTATCTCCTCGGCGGGCTGGTTAACCGGGGAGCTGTTTTTT. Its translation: CASSISSAGWLTGELFF.

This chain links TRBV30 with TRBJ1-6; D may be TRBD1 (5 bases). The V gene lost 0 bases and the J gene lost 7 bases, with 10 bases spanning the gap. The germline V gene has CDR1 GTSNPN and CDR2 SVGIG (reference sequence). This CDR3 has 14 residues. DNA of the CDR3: TGTGCCTGGAGTGTACTCCAGGGAAATTCACCCCTCCACTTT. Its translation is CAWSVLQGNSPLHF.

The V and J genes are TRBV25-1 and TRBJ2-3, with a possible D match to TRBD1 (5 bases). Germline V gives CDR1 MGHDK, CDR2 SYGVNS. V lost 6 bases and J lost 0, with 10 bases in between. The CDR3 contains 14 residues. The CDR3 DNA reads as TGTGCCAGCAGACAGGTTTCTAGCACAGATACGCAGTATTTT. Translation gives CASRQVSSTDTQYF.

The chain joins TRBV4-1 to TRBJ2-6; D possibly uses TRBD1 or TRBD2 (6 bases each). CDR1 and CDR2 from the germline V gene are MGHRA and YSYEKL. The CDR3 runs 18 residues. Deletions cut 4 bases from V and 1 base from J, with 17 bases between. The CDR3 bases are TGCGCCAGCAGCCTCCGGTCGGGGGCCGATTCTGGGGCCAACGTCCTGACTTTC. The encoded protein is CASSLRSGADSGANVLTF.

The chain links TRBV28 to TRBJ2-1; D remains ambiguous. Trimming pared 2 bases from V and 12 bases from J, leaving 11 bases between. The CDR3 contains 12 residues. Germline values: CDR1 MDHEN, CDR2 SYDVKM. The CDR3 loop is CASSLQPVGQFF. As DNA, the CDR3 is TGTGCCAGCAGTTTACAGCCAGTAGGGCAGTTCTTC. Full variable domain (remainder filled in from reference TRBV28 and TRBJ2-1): DVKVTQSSRYLVKRTGEKVFLECVQDMDHENMFWYRQDPGLGLRLIYFSYDVKMKEKGDIPEGYSVSREKKERFSLILESASTNQTSMYLCASSLQPVGQFFGPGTRLTVL.

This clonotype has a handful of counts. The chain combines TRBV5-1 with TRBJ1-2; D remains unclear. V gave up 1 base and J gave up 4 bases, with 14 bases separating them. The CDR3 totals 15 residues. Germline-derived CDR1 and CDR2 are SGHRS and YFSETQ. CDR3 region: CASSLRTEGPYGYTF. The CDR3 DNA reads TGCGCCAGCAGCTTGAGAACGGAAGGACCCTATGGCTACACCTTC.

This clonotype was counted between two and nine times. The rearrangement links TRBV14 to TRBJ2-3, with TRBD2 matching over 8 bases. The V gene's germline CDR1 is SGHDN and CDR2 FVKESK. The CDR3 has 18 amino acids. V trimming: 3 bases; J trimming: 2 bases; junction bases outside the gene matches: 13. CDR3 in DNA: TGTGCCAGCAGCCAGGCGGGAGGACTCCCAGACCCCACAGATACGCAGTATTTT. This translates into CASSQAGGLPDPTDTQYF.

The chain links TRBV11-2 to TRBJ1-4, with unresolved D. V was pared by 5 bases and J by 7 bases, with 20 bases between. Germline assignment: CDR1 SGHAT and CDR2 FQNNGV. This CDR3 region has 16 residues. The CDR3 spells CASSQPRGVYGEKLFF. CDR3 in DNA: TGTGCCAGCAGCCAACCGCGGGGTGTCTACGGTGAAAAACTGTTTTTT.

The CDR3 region has the DNA TGCGCCAGCAGCCAGGGGACACCGGGGGACACTGAAGCTTTCTTT. It translates to CASSQGTPGDTEAFF. The chain has TRBV4-3 and TRBJ1-1; D is possibly TRBD1 (6 bases). V lost 3 bases to trimming and J lost 3 bases, with 14 bases between them. CDR1 is LGHNA and CDR2 is YSLEER in the germline V gene. CDR3 size: 15 residues.

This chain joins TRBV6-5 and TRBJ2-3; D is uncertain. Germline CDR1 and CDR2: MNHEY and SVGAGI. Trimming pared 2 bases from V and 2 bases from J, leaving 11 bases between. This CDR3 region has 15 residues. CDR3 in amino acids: CASSYEWLSTDTQYF. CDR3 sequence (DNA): TGTGCCAGCAGTTACGAGTGGCTGTCCACAGATACGCAGTATTTT.

CDR3 DNA: TGTGCCAGCAGCTCGGGGGACAGGGTCCGAGAGACCCAGTACTTC. Protein product: CASSSGDRVRETQYF. This chain joins TRBV28 and TRBJ2-5; TRBD1 aligns across 9 bases. V shed 6 bases, J shed 4 bases, and the junction held 9 bases outside the gene matches. This CDR3 spans 15 amino acids. The germline CDR1 and CDR2 sequences are MDHEN and SYDVKM.

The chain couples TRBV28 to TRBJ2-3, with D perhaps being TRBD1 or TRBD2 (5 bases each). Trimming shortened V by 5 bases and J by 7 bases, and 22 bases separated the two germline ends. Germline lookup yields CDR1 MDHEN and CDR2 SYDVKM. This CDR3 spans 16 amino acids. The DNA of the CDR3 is TGTGCCAGCAGTGCATACCGGGACCTACCCGCCAATACGCAGTATTTT. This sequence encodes CASSAYRDLPANTQYF.

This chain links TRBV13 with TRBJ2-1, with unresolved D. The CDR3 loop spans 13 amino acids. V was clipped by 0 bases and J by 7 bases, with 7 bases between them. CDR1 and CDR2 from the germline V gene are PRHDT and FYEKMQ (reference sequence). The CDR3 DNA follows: TGTGCCAGCAGCTTAGGCGACTCTAATGAGCAGTTCTTC. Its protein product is CASSLGDSNEQFF.

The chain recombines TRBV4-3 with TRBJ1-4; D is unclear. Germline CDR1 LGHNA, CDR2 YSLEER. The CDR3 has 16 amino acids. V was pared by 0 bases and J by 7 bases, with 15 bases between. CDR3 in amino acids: CASSQDRAGRGEKLFF. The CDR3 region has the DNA TGCGCCAGCAGCCAAGATCGGGCAGGAAGAGGTGAAAAACTGTTTTTT.

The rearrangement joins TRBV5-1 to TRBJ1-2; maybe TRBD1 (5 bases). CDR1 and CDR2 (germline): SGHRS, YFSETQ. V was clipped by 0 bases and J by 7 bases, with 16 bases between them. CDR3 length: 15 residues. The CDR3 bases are TGCGCCAGCAGCTTGGTCTTGGGACGGAGCTTTGGCTACACCTTC. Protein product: CASSLVLGRSFGYTF. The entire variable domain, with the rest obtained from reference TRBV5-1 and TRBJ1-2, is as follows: KAGVTQTPRYLIKTRGQQVTLSCSPISGHRSVSWYQQTPGQGLQFLFEYFSETQRNKGNFPGRFSGRQFSNSRSEMNVSTLELGDSALYLCASSLVLGRSFGYTFGSGTRLTVV.

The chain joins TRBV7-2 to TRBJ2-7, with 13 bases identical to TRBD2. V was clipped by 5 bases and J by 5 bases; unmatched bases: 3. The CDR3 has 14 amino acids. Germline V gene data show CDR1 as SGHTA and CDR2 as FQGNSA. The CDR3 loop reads CASSPLAGGNEQYF. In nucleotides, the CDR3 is TGTGCCAGCAGCCCACTAGCGGGAGGGAACGAGCAGTACTTC.

Written as DNA, the CDR3 is TGTGCCAGCAGTTCCTCGGTGAGGTTGGGCGAGCAGTACTTC. Encoded protein: CASSSSVRLGEQYF. The chain uses TRBV6-2 or TRBV6-3 and TRBJ2-7; D ambiguous. Trimming stripped 4 bases from V and 6 bases from J, with 16 bases between. Looked up from germline, CDR1 is MNHEY and CDR2 is SVGEGT. This CDR3 spans 14 amino acids.

CDR3 region: CASGSLLGNQETQYF. In DNA form, the CDR3 reads TGTGCCAGCGGCAGCCTACTAGGAAACCAAGAGACCCAGTACTTC. J is TRBJ2-5 and V is TRBV27; D is possibly TRBD2 (5 bases). The CDR3 contains 15 residues. Germline CDR1 MNHEY, CDR2 SMNVEV (reference sequence). V lost 8 bases to trimming and J lost 0 bases, with 16 bases between them.

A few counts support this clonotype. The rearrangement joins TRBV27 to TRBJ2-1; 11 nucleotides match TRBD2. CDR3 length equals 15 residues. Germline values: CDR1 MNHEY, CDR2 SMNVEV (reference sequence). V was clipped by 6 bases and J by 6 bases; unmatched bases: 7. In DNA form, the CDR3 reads TGTGCCAGCAGCCTAATAGCGGGAGGGCCCAATGAGCAGTTCTTC. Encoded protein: CASSLIAGGPNEQFF.

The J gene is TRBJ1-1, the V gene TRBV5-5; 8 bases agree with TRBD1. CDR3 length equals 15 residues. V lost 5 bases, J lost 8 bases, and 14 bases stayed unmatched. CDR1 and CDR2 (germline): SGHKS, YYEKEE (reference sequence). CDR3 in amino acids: CASRPPLGQGAEAFF. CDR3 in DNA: TGTGCCAGCAGGCCGCCCCTAGGACAGGGCGCAGAAGCTTTCTTT. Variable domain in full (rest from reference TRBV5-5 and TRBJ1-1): DAGVTQSPTHLIKTRGQQVTLRCSPISGHKSVSWYQQVLGQGPQFIFQYYEKEERGRGNFPDRFSARQFPNYSSELNVNALLLGDSALYLCASRPPLGQGAEAFFGQGTRLTVV.

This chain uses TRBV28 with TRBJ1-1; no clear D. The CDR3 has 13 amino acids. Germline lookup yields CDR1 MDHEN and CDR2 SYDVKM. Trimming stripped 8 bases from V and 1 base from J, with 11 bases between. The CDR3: CASRLYENTEAFF. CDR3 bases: TGTGCCAGCCGCTTGTACGAGAACACTGAAGCTTTCTTT.

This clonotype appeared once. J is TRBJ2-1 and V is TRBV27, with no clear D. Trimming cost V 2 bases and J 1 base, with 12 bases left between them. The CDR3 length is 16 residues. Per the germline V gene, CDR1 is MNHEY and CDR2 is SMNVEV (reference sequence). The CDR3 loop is CASSLIGFGSYNEQFF. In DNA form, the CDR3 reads TGTGCCAGCAGTTTAATAGGGTTCGGGTCCTACAATGAGCAGTTCTTC.

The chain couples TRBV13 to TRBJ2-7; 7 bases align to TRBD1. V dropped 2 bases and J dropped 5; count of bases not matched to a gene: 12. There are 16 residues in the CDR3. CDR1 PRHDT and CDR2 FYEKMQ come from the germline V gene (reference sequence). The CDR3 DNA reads TGTGCCAGCAGCTTATCAGAGAGACAGGGCGTCGACGAGCAGTACTTC. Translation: CASSLSERQGVDEQYF.

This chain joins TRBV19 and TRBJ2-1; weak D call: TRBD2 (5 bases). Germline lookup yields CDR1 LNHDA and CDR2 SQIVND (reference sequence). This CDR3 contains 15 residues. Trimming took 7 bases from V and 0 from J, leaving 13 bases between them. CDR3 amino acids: CASTLLGSSYNEQFF. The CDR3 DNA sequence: TGTGCCAGTACCCTCCTAGGGAGCTCCTACAATGAGCAGTTCTTC.

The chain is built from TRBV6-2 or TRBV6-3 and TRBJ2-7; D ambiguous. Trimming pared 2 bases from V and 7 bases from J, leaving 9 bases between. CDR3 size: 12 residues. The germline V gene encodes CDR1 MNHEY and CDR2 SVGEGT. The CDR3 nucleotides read TGTGCCAGCAGTTACGGTAGAGATGAGCAGTACTTC. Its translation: CASSYGRDEQYF.

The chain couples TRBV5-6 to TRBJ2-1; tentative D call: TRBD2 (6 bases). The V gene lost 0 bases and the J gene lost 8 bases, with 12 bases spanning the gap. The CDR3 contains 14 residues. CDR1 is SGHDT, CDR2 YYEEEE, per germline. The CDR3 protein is CASSLVVGSHEQFF. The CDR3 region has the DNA TGTGCCAGCAGCTTGGTGGTCGGGAGCCATGAGCAGTTCTTC.

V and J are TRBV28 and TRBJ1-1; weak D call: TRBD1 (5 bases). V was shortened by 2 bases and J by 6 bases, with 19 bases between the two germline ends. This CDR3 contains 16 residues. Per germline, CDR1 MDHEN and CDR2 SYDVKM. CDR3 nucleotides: TGTGCCAGCAGTTTACCACCCCCGGACACTCGGGCTGAAGCTTTCTTT. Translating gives CASSLPPPDTRAEAFF. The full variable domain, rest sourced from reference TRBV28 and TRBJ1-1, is DVKVTQSSRYLVKRTGEKVFLECVQDMDHENMFWYRQDPGLGLRLIYFSYDVKMKEKGDIPEGYSVSREKKERFSLILESASTNQTSMYLCASSLPPPDTRAEAFFGQGTRLTVV.

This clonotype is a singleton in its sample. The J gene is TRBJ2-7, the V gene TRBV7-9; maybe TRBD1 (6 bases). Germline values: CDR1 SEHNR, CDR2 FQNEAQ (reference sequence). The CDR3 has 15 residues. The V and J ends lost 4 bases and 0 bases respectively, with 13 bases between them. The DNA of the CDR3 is TGTGCCAGCAGCTATAGACAGGTCCCCTCCTACGAGCAGTACTTC. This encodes CASSYRQVPSYEQYF.

This chain's CDR3 is CASSWPTSGDKNEQYF. The CDR3 DNA reads as TGTGCCAGCAGTTGGCCGACTAGCGGTGATAAGAACGAGCAGTACTTC. The chain recombines TRBV6-5 with TRBJ2-7; 9 bases map to TRBD2. The CDR3 length is 16 residues. CDR1 and CDR2 (germline): MNHEY, SVGAGI. After removal of 4 bases from V and 5 bases from J, the junction contained 12 bases not matched to a gene.

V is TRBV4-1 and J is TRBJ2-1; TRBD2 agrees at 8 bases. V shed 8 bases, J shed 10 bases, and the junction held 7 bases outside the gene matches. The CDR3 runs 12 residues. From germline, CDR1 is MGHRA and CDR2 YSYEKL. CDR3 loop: CASGDSGVEQFF. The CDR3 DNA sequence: TGCGCCAGCGGTGATAGCGGGGTAGAGCAGTTCTTC.